Sequencing of this T cell receptor beta chain was carried out in a study of blood T cell repertoires in COVID-19. As for the study in general: Specimens from acute and convalescent COVID-19 originated in the United States, Italy and Spain. T cells, B-cell-depleted T cells, or PBMCs provided the cDNA or gDNA that served as material.

Trimming stripped 2 bases from V and 0 bases from J, with 5 bases between. In germline, CDR1 is LGHDT, CDR2 YNNKEL (reference sequence). The CDR3 runs to 14 residues. Original data processing: Estimated nucleated cell counts came from reference gene primer amplification. The repertoire was sequenced with immunoSEQ multiplex PCR; TCRdb's copy has only in-frame clones and lacks some. The DNA gave D and trimming, while V, J and clone size come from that table. The sample has some 140,000 clones, about four fifths seen once. The source material was peripheral blood. The gene calls are TRBV3-1 (or the pseudogene TRBV3-2) and TRBJ1-3, with no clear D. This clonotype was sampled from a woman between 55 and 75 years old with acute or convalescent COVID-19. DNA of the CDR3: TGTGCCAGCAGCCAACAGGTCTCTGGAAACACCATATATTTT. It is translated as CASSQQVSGNTIYF.